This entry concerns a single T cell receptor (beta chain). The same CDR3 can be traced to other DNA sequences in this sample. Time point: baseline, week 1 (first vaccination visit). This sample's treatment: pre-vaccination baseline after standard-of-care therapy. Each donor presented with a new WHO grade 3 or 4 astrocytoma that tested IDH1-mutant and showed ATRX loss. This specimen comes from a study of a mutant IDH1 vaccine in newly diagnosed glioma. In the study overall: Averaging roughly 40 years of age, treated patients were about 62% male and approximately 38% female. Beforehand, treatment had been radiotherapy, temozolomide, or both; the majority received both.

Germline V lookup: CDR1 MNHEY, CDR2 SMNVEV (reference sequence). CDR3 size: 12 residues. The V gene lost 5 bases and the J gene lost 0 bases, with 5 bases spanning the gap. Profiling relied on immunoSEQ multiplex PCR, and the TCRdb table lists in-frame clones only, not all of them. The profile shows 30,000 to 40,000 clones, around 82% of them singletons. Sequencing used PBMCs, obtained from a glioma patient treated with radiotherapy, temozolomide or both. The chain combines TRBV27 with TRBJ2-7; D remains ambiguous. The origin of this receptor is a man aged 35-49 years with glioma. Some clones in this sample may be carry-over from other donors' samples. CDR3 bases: TGTGCCAGCAGTCCGAGCTCCTACGAGCAGTACTTC. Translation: CASSPSSYEQYF.